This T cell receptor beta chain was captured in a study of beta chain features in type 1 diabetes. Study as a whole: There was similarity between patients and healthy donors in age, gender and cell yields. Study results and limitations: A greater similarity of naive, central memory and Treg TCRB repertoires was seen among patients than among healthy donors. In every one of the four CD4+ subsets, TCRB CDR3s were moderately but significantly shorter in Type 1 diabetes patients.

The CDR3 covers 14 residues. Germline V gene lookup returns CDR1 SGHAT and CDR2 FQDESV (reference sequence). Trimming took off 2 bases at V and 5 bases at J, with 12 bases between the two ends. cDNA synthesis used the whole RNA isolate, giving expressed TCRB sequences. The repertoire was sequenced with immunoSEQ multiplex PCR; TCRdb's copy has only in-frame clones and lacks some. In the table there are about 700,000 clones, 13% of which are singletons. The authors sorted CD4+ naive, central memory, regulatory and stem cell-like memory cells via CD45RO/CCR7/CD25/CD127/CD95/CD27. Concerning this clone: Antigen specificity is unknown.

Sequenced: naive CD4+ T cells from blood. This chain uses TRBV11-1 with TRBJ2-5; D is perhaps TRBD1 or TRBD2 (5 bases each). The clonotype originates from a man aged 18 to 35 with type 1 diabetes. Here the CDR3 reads CASSLLGAEETQYF. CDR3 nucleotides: TGTGCCAGCAGCTTACTCGGGGCGGAGGAGACCCAGTACTTC.